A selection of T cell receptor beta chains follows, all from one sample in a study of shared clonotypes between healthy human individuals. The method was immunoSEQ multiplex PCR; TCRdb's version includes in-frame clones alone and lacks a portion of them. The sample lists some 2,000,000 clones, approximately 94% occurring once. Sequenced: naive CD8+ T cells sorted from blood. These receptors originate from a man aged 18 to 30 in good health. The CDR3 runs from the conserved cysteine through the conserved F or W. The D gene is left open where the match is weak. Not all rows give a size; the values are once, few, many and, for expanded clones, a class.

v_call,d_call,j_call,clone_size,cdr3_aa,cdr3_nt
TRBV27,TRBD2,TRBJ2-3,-,CASRGAGGGPDTQYF,TGTGCCAGCAGGGGGGCGGGGGGAGGTCCAGATACGCAGTATTTT
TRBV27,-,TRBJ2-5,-,CASRINRDGPGETQYF,TGTGCCAGCAGAATAAACCGGGACGGTCCAGGCGAGACCCAGTACTTC
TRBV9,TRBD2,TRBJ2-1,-,CASSVSPREGNNEQFF,TGTGCCAGCAGCGTATCCCCCCGGGAGGGTAACAATGAGCAGTTCTTC
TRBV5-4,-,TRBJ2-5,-,CASSLVSQETQYF,TGTGCCAGCAGCTTGGTCTCCCAAGAGACCCAGTACTTC
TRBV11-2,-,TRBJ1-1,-,CASSSAPGPEAFF,TGTGCCAGCAGCTCGGCACCCGGGCCTGAAGCTTTCTTT
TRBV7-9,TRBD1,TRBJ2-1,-,CASSHRPGTVYNEQFF,TGTGCCAGCAGCCACCGTCCCGGGACAGTCTACAATGAGCAGTTCTTC
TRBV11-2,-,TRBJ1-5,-,CASSLDTDSNQPQHF,TGTGCCAGCAGCTTAGACACAGATAGCAATCAGCCCCAGCATTTT
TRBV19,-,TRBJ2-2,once,CASSMARLRDTGELFF,TGTGCCAGTAGTATGGCTCGGCTTCGAGACACCGGGGAGCTGTTTTTT
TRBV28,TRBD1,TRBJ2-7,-,CASSPRQGHYEQYF,TGTGCCAGCAGTCCACGACAGGGGCACTACGAGCAGTACTTC
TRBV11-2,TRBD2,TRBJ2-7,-,CASSRGLENYEQYF,TGTGCCAGCAGCCGGGGACTAGAGAACTACGAGCAGTACTTC
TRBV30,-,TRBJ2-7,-,CAWEGPSYEQYF,TGTGCCTGGGAGGGGCCCTCCTACGAGCAGTACTTC
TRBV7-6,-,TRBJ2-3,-,CASSASPADTQYF,TGTGCCAGCAGCGCGAGCCCCGCAGATACGCAGTATTTT
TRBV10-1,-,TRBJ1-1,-,CASSVHWDTEAFF,TGCGCCAGCAGTGTTCACTGGGACACTGAAGCTTTCTTT
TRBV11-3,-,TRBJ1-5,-,CASTLNQPQHF,TGTGCCAGCACCCTCAATCAGCCCCAGCATTTT